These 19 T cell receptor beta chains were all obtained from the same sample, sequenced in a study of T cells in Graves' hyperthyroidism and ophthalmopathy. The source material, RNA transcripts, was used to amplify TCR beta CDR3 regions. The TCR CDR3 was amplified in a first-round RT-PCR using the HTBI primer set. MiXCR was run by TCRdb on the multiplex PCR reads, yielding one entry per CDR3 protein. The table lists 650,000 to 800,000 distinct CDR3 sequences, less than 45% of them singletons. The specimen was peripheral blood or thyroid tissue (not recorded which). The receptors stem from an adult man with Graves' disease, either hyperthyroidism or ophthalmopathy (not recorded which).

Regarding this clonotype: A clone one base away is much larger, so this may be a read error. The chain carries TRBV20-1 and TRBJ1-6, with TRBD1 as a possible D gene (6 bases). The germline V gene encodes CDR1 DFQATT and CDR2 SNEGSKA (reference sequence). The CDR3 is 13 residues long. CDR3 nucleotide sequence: TGCAATGCGACCGACAGGATTTATTCACCCCTCCACTTT. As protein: CNATDRIYSPLHF.

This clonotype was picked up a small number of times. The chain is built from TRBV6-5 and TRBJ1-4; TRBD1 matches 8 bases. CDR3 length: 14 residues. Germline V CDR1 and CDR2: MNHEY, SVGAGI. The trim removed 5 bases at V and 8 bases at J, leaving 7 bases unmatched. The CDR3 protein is CASSQGQAREKLFF. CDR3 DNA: TGTGCCAGCAGTCAGGGACAGGCTCGAGAAAAACTGTTTTTT.

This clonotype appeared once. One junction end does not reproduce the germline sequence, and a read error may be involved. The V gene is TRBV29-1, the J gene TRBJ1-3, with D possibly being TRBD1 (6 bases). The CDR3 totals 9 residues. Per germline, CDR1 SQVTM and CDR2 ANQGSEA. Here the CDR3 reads CSVQGSGDF. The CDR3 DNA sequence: TGCAGCGTCCAGGGGTCGGGGGATTTT.

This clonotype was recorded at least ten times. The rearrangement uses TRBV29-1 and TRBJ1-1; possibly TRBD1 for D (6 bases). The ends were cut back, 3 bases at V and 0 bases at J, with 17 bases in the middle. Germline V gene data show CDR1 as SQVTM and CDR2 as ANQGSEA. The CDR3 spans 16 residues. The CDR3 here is CSVERKGGAMNTEAFF. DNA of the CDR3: TGCAGCGTTGAGCGCAAGGGGGGGGCCATGAACACTGAAGCTTTCTTT. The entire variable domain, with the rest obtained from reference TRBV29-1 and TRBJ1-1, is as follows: SAVISQKPSRDICQRGTSLTIQCQVDSQVTMMFWYRQQPGQSLTLIATANQGSEATYESGFVIDKFPISRPNLTFSTLTVSNMSPEDSSIYLCSVERKGGAMNTEAFFGQGTRLTVV.

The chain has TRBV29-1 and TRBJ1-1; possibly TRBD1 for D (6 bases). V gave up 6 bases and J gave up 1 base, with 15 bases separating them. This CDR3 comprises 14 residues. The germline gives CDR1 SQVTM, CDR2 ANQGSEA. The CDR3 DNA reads TGCAGCGTCAATCAGGGGAAAAGGAACACTGAAGCTTTCTTT. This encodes CSVNQGKRNTEAFF.

The CDR3 nucleotides read TGCAGCGTTGATGGGGGGTTTGGGAAGTACTCGGAGACCCAGTACTTC. Protein sequence: CSVDGGFGKYSETQYF. The chain recombines TRBV29-1 with TRBJ2-5, with a tentative D call TRBD2 (6 bases). CDR1 and CDR2 from the germline V gene are SQVTM and ANQGSEA. The CDR3 has 16 residues. V lost 3 bases and J 5 bases, leaving 22 bases between the germline ends.

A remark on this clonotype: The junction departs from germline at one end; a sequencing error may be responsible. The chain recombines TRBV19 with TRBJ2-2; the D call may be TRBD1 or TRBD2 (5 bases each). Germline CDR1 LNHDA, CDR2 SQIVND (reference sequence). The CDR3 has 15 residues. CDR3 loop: CASSRGRMNTGELFF. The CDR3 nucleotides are TGTGCCAGCAGTAGGGGACGGATGAACACCGGGGAGCTGTTTTTT. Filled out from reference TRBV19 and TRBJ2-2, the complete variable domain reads DGGITQSPKYLFRKEGQNVTLSCEQNLNHDAMYWYRQDPGQGLRLIYYSQIVNDFQKGDIAEGYSVSREKKESFPLTVTSAQKNPTAFYLCASSRGRMNTGELFFGEGSRLTVL.

The CDR3 loop reads CASSRAGQGANYEQYF. The CDR3 nucleotides are TGCGCCAGCAGTCGCGCCGGACAGGGGGCAAACTACGAGCAGTACTTC. The rearrangement joins TRBV5-1 to TRBJ2-7, with TRBD1 matching over 11 bases. In germline, CDR1 is SGHRS, CDR2 YFSETQ. The CDR3 sequence is 16 residues long. Trimming at V came to 5 bases and at J to 3 bases, leaving 10 bases not matched to a gene.

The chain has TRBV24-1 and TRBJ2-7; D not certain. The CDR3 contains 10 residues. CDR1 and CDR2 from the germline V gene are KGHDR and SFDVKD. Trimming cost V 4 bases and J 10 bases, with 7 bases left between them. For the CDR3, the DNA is TGTGCCACCAGTGAGGGTGGACAGTACTTC. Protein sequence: CATSEGGQYF.

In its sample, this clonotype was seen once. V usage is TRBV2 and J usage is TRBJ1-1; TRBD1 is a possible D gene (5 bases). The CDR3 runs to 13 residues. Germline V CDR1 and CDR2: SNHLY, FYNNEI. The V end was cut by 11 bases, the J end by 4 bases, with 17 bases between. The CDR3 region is CASHSGKGTEAFF. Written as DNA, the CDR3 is TGTGCCTCACATTCAGGGAAGGGCACTGAAGCTTTCTTT.

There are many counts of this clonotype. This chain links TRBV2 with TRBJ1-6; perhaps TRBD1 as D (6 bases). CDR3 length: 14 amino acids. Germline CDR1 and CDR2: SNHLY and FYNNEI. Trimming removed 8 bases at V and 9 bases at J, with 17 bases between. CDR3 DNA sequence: TGTGCCAGCGGGTACAGGGACTTCGGTTCACCCCTCCACTTT. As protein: CASGYRDFGSPLHF.

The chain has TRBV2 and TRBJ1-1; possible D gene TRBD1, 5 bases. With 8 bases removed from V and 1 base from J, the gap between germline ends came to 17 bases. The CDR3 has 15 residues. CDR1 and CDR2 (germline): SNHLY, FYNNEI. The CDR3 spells CASSPLAGQNTEAFF. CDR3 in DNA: TGTGCCAGCTCACCACTAGCTGGACAGAACACTGAAGCTTTCTTT.

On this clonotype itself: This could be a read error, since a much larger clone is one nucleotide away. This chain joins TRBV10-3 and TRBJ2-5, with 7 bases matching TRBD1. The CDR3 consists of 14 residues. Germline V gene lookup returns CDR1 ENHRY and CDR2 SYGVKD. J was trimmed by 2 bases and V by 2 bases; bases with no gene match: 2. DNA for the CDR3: TGTGCCATCAGTGAGGACAGGGCACAAGAGACCCAGTACTTC. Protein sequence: CAISEDRAQETQYF.

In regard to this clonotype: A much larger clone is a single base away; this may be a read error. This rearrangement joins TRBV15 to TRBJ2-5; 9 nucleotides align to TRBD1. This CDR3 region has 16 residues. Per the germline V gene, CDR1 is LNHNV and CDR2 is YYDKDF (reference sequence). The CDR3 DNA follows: TGTGCCACCAGCAGAGAGGACAGGGGCCGGGGGGAGACCCAGCACTTC. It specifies CATSREDRGRGETQHF.

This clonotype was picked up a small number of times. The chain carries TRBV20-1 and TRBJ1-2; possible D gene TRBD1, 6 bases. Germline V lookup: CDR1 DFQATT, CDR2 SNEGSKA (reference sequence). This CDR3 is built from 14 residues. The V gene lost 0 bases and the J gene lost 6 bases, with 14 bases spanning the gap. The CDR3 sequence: CSARDPRGGNGYTF. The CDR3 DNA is TGCAGTGCTAGAGATCCCAGAGGGGGGAATGGCTACACCTTC.

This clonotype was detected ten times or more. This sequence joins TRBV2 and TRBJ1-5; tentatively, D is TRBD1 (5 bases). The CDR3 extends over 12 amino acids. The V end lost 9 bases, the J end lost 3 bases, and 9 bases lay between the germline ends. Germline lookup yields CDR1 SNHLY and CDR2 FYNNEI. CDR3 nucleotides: TGTGCCAGTACAGGTCTCAATCAGCCCCAGCATTTT. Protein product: CASTGLNQPQHF.

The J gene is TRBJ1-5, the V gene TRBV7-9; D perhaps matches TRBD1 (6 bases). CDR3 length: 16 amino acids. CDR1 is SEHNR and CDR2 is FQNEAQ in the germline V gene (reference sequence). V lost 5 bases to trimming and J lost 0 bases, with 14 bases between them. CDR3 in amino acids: CASSPGQTYSNQPQHF. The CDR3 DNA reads TGTGCCAGCAGCCCCGGACAGACTTATAGCAATCAGCCCCAGCATTTT.

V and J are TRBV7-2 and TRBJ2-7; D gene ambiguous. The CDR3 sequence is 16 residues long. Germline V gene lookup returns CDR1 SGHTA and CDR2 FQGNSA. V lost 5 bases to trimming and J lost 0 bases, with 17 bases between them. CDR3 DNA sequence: TGTGCCAGCAGCCCCCCGGCGGCAGCGTTCTCCTACGAGCAGTACTTC. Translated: CASSPPAAAFSYEQYF.

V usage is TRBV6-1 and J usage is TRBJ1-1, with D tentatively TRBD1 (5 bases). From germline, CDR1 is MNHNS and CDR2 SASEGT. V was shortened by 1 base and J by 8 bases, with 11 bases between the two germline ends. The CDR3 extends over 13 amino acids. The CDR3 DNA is TGTGCCAGCAGTGAAGAAAGAGGGGCCGAAGCTTTCTTT. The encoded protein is CASSEERGAEAFF.